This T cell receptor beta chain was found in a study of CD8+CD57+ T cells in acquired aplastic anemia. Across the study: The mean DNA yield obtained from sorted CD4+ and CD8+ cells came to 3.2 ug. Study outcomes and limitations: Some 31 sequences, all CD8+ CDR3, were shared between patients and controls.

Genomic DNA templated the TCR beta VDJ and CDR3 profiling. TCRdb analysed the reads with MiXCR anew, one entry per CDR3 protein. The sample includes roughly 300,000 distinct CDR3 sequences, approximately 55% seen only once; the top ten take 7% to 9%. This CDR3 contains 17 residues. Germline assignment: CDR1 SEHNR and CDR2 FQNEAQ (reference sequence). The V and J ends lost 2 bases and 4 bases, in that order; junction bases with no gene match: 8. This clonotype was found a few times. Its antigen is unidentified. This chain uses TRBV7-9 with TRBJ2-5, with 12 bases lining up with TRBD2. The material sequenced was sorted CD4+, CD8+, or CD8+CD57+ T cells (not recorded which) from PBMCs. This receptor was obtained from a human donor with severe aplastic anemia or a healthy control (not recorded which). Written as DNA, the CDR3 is TGTGCCAGCAGCTTACGTCGACTAGCGGGGGAAGGAGAGACCCAGTACTTC. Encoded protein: CASSLRRLAGEGETQYF.